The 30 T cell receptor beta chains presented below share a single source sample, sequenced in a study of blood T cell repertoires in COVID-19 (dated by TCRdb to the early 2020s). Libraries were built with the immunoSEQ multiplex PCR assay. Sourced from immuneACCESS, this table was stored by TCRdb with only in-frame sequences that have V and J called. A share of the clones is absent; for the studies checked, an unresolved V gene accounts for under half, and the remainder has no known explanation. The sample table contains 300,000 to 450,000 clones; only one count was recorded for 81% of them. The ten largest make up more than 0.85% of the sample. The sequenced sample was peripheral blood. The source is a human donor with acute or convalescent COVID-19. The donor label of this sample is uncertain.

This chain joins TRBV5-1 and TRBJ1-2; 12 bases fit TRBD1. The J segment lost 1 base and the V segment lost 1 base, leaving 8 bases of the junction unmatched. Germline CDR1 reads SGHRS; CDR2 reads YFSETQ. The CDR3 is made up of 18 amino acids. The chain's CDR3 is CASSLPGTGGVGNYGYTF. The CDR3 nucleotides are TGCGCCAGCAGCTTGCCAGGGACAGGGGGCGTAGGTAACTATGGCTACACCTTC.

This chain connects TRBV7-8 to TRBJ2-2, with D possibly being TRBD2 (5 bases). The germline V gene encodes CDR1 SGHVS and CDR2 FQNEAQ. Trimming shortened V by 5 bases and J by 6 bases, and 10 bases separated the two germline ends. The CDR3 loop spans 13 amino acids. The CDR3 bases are TGTGCCAGCAGCACAAGCGGTTCCGGGGAGCTGTTTTTT. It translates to CASSTSGSGELFF.

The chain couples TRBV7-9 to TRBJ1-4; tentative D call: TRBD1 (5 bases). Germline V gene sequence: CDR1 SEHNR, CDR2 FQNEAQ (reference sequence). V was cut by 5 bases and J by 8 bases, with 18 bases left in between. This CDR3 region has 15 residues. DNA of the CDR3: TGTGCCAGCAGCCCCCGCGGCAGGGTTAAGGAAAAACTGTTTTTT. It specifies CASSPRGRVKEKLFF.

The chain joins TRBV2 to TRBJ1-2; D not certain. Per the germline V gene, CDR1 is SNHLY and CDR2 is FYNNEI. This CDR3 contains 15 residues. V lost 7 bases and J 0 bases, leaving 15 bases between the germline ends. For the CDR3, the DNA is TGTGCCAGCAAAGAGTACAGCGGAGCTAACTATGGCTACACCTTC. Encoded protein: CASKEYSGANYGYTF.

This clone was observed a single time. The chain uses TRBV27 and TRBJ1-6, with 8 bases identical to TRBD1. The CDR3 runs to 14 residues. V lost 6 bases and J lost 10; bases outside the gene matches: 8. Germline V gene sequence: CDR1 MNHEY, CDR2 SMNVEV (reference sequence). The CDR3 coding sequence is TGTGCCAGCAGCTCAGGGGGCGCGGGCTCACCCCTCCACTTT. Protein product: CASSSGGAGSPLHF.

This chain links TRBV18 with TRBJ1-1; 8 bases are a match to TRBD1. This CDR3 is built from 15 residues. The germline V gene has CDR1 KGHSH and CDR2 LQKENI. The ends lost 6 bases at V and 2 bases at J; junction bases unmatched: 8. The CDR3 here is CASSHGQGTNTEAFF. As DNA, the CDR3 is TGTGCCAGCTCCCACGGACAGGGAACAAACACTGAAGCTTTCTTT.

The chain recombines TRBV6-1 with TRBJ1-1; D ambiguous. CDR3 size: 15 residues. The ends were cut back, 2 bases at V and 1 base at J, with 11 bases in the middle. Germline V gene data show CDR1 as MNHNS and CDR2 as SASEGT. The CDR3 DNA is TGTGCCAGCAGTGAATATTTTGGAGCGAACACTGAAGCTTTCTTT. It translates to CASSEYFGANTEAFF.

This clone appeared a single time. CDR3 residues: CASSPLRQGKNTEAFF. The DNA of the CDR3 is TGTGCCAGCTCACCACTCCGACAGGGGAAGAACACTGAAGCTTTCTTT. The chain uses TRBV18 and TRBJ1-1, with 8 bases identical to TRBD1. With 1 base clipped from V and 1 base from J, the junction kept 5 bases outside the gene matches. The CDR3 runs to 16 residues. CDR1 KGHSH and CDR2 LQKENI come from the germline V gene.

In DNA form, the CDR3 reads TGCGCCAGTGGCCCTAGCGGGGCGACCTACAATGAGCAGTTCTTC. Its translation is CASGPSGATYNEQFF. The genes are TRBV10-2 and TRBJ2-1, with 9 bases lining up with TRBD2. CDR3 length: 15 amino acids. The germline gives CDR1 WSHSY, CDR2 SAAADI. V shed 9 bases, J shed 2 bases, and the junction held 8 bases outside the gene matches.

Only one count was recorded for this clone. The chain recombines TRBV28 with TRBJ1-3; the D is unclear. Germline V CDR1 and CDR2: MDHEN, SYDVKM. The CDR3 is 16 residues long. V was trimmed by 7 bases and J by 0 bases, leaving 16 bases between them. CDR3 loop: CASISGSEVSGNTIYF. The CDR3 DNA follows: TGTGCCAGCATTTCCGGGTCCGAAGTCTCTGGAAACACCATATATTTT. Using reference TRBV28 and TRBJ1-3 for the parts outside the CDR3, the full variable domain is DVKVTQSSRYLVKRTGEKVFLECVQDMDHENMFWYRQDPGLGLRLIYFSYDVKMKEKGDIPEGYSVSREKKERFSLILESASTNQTSMYLCASISGSEVSGNTIYFGEGSWLTVV.

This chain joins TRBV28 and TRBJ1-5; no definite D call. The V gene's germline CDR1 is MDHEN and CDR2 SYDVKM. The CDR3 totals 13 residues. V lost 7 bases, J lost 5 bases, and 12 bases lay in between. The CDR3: CASTFQRDQPQHF. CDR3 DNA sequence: TGTGCCAGCACTTTCCAACGCGATCAGCCCCAGCATTTT.

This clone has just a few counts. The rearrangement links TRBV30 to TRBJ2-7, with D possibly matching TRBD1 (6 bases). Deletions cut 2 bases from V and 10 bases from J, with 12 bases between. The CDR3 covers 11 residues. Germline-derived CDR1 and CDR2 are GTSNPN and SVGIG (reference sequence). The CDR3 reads CAWSKQGSQYF. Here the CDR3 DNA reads TGTGCCTGGAGTAAACAGGGTAGCCAGTACTTC.

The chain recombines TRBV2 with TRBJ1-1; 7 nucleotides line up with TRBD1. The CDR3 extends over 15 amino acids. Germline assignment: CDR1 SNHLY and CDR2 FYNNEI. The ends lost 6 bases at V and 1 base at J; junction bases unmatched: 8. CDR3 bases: TGTGCCAGCAGCTTGACAGGGCAACAGAACACTGAAGCTTTCTTT. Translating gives CASSLTGQQNTEAFF.

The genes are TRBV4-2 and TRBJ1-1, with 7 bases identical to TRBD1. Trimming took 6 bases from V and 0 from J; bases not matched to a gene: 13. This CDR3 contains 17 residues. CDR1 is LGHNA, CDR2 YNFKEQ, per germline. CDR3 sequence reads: CASRPSIQGELNTEAFF. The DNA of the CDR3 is TGTGCCAGCAGGCCTTCGATTCAGGGGGAGCTGAACACTGAAGCTTTCTTT.

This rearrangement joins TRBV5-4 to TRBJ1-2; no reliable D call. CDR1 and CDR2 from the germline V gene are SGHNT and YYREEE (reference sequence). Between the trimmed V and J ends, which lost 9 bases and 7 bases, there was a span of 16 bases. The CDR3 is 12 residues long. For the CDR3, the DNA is TGTGCCATCGTAGCGTTAACGGGTGGCTACACCTTC. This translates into CAIVALTGGYTF. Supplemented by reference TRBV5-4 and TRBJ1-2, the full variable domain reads ETGVTQSPTHLIKTRGQQVTLRCSSQSGHNTVSWYQQALGQGPQFIFQYYREEENGRGNFPPRFSGLQFPNYSSELNVNALELDDSALYLCAIVALTGGYTFGSGTRLTVV.

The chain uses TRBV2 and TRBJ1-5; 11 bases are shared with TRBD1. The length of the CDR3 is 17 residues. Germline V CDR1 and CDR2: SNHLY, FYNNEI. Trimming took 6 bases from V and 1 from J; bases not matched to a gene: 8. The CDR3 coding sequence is TGTGCCAGCAGCGGGACAGGGGGATCGGGAAGCAATCAGCCCCAGCATTTT. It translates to CASSGTGGSGSNQPQHF. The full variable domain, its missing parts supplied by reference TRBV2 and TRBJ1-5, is EPEVTQTPSHQVTQMGQEVILRCVPISNHLYFYWYRQILGQKVEFLVSFYNNEISEKSEIFDDQFSVERPDGSNFTLKIRSTKLEDSAMYFCASSGTGGSGSNQPQHFGDGTRLSIL.

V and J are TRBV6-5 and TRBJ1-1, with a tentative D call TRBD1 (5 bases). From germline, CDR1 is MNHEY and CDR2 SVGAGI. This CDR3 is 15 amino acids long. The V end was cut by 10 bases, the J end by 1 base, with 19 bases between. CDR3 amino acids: CATRPAKGRNTEAFF. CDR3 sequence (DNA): TGTGCCACGAGACCTGCCAAGGGGCGGAACACTGAAGCTTTCTTT.

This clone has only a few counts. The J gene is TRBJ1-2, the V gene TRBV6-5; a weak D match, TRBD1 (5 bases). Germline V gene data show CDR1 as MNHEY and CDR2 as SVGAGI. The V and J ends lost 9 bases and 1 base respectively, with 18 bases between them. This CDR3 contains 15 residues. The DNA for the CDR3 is TGTGCCAGTGACTCGTCTTTAGGGGTTAACTATGGCTACACCTTC. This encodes CASDSSLGVNYGYTF.

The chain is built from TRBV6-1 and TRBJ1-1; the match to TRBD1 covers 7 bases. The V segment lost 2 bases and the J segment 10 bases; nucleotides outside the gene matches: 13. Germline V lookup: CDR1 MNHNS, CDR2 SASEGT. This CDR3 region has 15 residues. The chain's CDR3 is CASSERLGGKNVAFF. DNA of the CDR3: TGTGCCAGCAGTGAACGTCTAGGGGGCAAAAATGTAGCTTTCTTT.

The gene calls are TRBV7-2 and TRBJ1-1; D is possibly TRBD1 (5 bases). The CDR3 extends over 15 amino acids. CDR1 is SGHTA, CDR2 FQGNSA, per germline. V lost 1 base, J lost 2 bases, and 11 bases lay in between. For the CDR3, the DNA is TGTGCCAGCAGCTTAGATGGGGCTCTAAACACTGAAGCTTTCTTT. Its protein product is CASSLDGALNTEAFF.

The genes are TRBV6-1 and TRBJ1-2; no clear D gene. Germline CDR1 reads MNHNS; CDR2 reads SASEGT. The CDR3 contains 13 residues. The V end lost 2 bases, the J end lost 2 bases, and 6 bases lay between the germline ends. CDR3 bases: TGTGCCAGCAGTGAATATCCCAACTATGGCTACACCTTC. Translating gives CASSEYPNYGYTF.

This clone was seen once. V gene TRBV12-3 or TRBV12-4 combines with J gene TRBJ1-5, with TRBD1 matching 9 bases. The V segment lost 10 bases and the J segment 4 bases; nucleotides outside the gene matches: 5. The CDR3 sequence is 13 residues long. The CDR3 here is CATGQGFNQPQHF. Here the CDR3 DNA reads TGTGCCACCGGACAGGGGTTTAATCAGCCCCAGCATTTT.

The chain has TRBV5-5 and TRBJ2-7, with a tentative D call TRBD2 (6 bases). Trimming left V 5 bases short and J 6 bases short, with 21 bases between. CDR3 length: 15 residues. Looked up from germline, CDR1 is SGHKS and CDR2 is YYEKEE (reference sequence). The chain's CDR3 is CASSLPRLVSGEQYF. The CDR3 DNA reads TGTGCCAGCAGTTTACCGCGACTAGTTAGCGGCGAGCAGTACTTC.

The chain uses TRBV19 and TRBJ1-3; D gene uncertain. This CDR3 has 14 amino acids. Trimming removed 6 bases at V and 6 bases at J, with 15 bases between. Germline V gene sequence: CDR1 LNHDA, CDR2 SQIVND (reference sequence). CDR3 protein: CASRPDGSTNTIYF. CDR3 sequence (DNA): TGTGCCAGTAGACCGGACGGGAGTACAAACACCATATATTTT.

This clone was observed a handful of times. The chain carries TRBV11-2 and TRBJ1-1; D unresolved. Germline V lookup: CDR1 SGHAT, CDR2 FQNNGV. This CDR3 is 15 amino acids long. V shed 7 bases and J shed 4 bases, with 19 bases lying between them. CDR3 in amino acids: CASTPFRTGGTEAFF. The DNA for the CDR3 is TGTGCCAGCACCCCCTTTAGGACGGGAGGCACTGAAGCTTTCTTT.

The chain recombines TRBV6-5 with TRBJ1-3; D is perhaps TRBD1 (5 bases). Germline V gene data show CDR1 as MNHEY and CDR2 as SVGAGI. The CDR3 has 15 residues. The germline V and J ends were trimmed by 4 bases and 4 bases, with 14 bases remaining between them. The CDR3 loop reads CASSSTQGPGNTIYF. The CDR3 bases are TGTGCCAGCAGTTCCACCCAGGGTCCGGGAAACACCATATATTTT.

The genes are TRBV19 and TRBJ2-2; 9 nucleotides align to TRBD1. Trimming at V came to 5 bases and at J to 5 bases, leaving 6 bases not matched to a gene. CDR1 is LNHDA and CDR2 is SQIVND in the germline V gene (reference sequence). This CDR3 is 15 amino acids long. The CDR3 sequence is CASSPPTGGTGELFF. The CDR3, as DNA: TGTGCCAGTAGTCCGCCGACAGGGGGTACCGGGGAGCTGTTTTTT.

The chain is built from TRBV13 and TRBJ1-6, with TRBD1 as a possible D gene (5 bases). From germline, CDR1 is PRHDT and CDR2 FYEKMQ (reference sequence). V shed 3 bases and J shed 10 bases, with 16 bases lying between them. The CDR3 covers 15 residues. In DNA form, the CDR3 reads TGTGCCAGCAGCTTTGGAGGGGCCCTAGGGTCACCCCTCCACTTT. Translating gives CASSFGGALGSPLHF.

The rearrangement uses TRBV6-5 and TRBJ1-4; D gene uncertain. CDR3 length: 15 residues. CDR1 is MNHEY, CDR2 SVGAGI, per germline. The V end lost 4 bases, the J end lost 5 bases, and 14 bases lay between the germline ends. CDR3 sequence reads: CASSSQAAPNEKLFF. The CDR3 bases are TGTGCCAGCAGTTCTCAGGCCGCGCCGAATGAAAAACTGTTTTTT.

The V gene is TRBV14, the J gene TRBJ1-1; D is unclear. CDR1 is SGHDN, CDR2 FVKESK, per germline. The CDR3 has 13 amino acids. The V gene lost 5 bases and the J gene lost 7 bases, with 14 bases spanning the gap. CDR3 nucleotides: TGTGCCAGCAGCAATTTACCCGGAGGTGAAGCTTTCTTT. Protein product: CASSNLPGGEAFF.